This TCR beta chain was sequenced in a study of cytomegalovirus exposure and HLA in healthy donors. The germline V gene encodes CDR1 SGHNT and CDR2 YENEEA. V shed 5 bases and J 1 base; nucleotides not matched to a gene: 7. This CDR3 comprises 15 residues. The PCR employed 60 Vbeta primers together with 13 Jbeta primers. The method was immunoSEQ multiplex PCR; TCRdb's version includes in-frame clones alone and lacks a portion of them. The profile shows around 200,000 clones, approximately 82% of them singletons. This sequence was found in a middle-aged woman in good health and CMV-seronegative. The chain is built from TRBV11-3 and TRBJ1-1; 7 nucleotides match TRBD1. The sequencing input was PBMCs. The CDR3 region is CASSRRDRSNTEAFF. In DNA, the CDR3 is TGTGCCAGCAGCCGGCGGGACAGATCGAACACTGAAGCTTTCTTT.